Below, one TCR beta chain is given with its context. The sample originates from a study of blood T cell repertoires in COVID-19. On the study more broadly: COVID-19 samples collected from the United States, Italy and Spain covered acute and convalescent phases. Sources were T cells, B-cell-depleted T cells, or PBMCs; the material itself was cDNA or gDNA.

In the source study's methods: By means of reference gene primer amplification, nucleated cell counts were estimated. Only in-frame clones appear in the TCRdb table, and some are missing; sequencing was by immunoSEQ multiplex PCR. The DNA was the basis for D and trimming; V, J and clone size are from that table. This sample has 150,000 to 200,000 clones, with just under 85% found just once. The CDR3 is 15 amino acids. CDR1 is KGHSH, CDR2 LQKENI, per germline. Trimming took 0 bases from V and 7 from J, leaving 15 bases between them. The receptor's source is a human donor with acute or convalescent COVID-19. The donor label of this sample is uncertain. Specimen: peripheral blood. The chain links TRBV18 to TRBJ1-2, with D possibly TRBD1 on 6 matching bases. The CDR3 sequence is CASSPPLQGGGGYTF. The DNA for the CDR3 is TGTGCCAGCTCACCACCGTTACAGGGCGGTGGTGGCTACACCTTC.